The 18 T cell receptor beta chains below all came from one sample that was sequenced in a study of T cells in Graves' hyperthyroidism and ophthalmopathy. Amplified TCR beta CDR3 regions derived from RNA transcripts. First-round RT-PCR with HTBI primers amplified the TCR CDR3 region. TCRdb re-derived calls from the multiplex PCR reads in MiXCR, one entry per CDR3 protein. The table shows 300,000 to 500,000 distinct CDR3 sequences, with over 11% occurring only once. Sequenced: blood. Receptors originate from a man in his fifties or sixties with Graves' ophthalmopathy.

V is TRBV4-1 and J is TRBJ2-1, with D perhaps given as TRBD1 or TRBD2 (5 bases each). The CDR3 spans 17 residues. V was pared by 1 base and J by 0 bases, with 13 bases between. Germline assignment: CDR1 MGHRA and CDR2 YSYEKL. CDR3 region: CASSQVPGRSSYNEQFF. The CDR3, as DNA: TGCGCCAGCAGCCAAGTTCCGGGACGAAGCTCCTACAATGAGCAGTTCTTC.

The rearrangement joins TRBV6-1 to TRBJ2-7, with TRBD2 matching 14 bases. The last part of the DNA fits TRBJ2-1 better; the J call may be wrong. Germline CDR1 reads MNHNS; CDR2 reads SASEGT. The CDR3 is 17 residues long. The CDR3 bases are TGTGCCAGCAGAGGACTAGCGGGAGGCTCGTTCTCCTACGAGCAGTTCTTC. This sequence encodes CASRGLAGGSFSYEQFF.

At least ten counts were recorded for this clonotype. J is TRBJ1-1 and V is TRBV10-3, with 7 bases lining up with TRBD1. CDR1 is ENHRY, CDR2 SYGVKD, per germline. The CDR3 contains 14 residues. The J segment lost 3 bases and the V segment lost 7 bases, leaving 8 bases of the junction unmatched. The CDR3 region has the DNA TGTGCCATCACACGGACAGGCGGCTACACTGAAGCTTTCTTT. It specifies CAITRTGGYTEAFF.

This clonotype was counted at least ten times. The V call is TRBV6-1, the J call TRBJ1-2; D unclear. The CDR3 covers 13 residues. V lost 5 bases to trimming and J lost 6 bases, with 13 bases between them. The germline gives CDR1 MNHNS, CDR2 SASEGT. Here the CDR3 reads CASSSRAWDGYTF. CDR3 DNA sequence: TGTGCCAGCAGTTCCAGAGCGTGGGATGGCTACACCTTC.

This clonotype was counted between two and nine times. The chain couples TRBV9 to TRBJ2-1, with TRBD2 matching over 8 bases. This CDR3 region has 19 residues. The ends lost 4 bases at V and 0 bases at J; junction bases unmatched: 15. Germline loops: CDR1 SGDLS, CDR2 YYNGEE. CDR3 sequence (DNA): TGTGCCAGCAGCCCCAAGCGGGAGACCGGCTCAAGCTCCTACAATGAGCAGTTCTTC. It yields the protein CASSPKRETGSSSYNEQFF.

The sample holds many counts of this clonotype. This chain connects TRBV10-3 to TRBJ2-1; 9 nucleotides line up with TRBD2. V shed 3 bases, J shed 5 bases, and the junction held 2 bases outside the gene matches. Looked up from germline, CDR1 is ENHRY and CDR2 is SYGVKD. The CDR3 length is 14 residues. CDR3 amino acids: CAISDGGRDNEQFF. DNA of the CDR3: TGTGCCATCAGTGACGGCGGGAGGGACAATGAGCAGTTCTTC.

The sample holds many counts of this clonotype. V is TRBV18 and J is TRBJ1-3, with TRBD1 identical over 9 bases. Germline loops: CDR1 KGHSH, CDR2 LQKENI. CDR3 length: 15 residues. The V and J ends lost 2 bases and 1 base, in that order; junction bases with no gene match: 0. The CDR3 sequence is CASSPGTGSGNTIYF. CDR3 sequence (DNA): TGTGCCAGCTCACCAGGGACAGGGTCTGGAAACACCATATATTTT.

The V gene is TRBV5-1, the J gene TRBJ1-2; D ambiguous. CDR3 length: 15 residues. The germline gives CDR1 SGHRS, CDR2 YFSETQ. Trimming cost V 0 bases and J 5 bases, with 14 bases left between them. CDR3 region: CASSLGDGPSYGYTF. The DNA for the CDR3 is TGCGCCAGCAGCTTGGGAGACGGACCATCTTATGGCTACACCTTC.

Many counts were recorded for this clonotype. The chain combines TRBV9 with TRBJ2-7; possibly TRBD2 for D (6 bases). Germline CDR1 and CDR2: SGDLS and YYNGEE. With 1 base removed from V and 1 base from J, the gap between germline ends came to 9 bases. This CDR3 spans 14 amino acids. The CDR3 sequence is CASSVSGRSYEQYF. CDR3 nucleotide sequence: TGTGCCAGCAGCGTATCAGGGAGGTCCTACGAGCAGTACTTC.

There are a few counts of this clonotype. This could be a read error, since a much larger clone is one nucleotide away. The genes are TRBV7-2 and TRBJ2-1; 8 bases fit TRBD2. Germline CDR1 SGHTA, CDR2 FQGNSA. This CDR3 region has 17 residues. Written as DNA, the CDR3 is TGTGCCAGCAGCTTAGATCATAGCGGGATCTCCTACGATGAGCAGTTCTTC. Amino acid sequence: CASSLDHSGISYDEQFF. Together with reference TRBV7-2 and TRBJ2-1, the CDR3 gives the full variable domain: GAGVSQSPSNKVTEKGKDVELRCDPISGHTALYWYRQSLGQGLEFLIYFQGNSAPDKSGLPSDRFSAERTGGSVSTLTIQRTQQEDSAVYLCASSLDHSGISYDEQFFGPGTRLTVL.

The V and J genes are TRBV4-1 and TRBJ2-2, with 7 bases lining up with TRBD2. Germline values: CDR1 MGHRA, CDR2 YSYEKL. V was clipped by 2 bases and J by 0 bases; unmatched bases: 6. The CDR3 runs 17 residues. The CDR3 here is CASSQKTGGPNTGELFF. The CDR3 DNA reads TGCGCCAGCAGCCAAAAGACGGGAGGACCGAACACCGGGGAGCTGTTTTTT.

The chain employs TRBV7-3 and TRBJ2-2; 9 bases map to TRBD2. V was pared by 5 bases and J by 3 bases, with 4 bases of the junction left unmatched. This CDR3 has 15 residues. CDR1 SGHTA and CDR2 FQGTGA come from the germline V gene. CDR3 sequence reads: CASSPGTSYTGELFF. The CDR3 DNA follows: TGTGCCAGCAGCCCGGGGACTAGCTACACCGGGGAGCTGTTTTTT. The entire variable domain, with the rest obtained from reference TRBV7-3 and TRBJ2-2, is as follows: GAGVSQTPSNKVTEKGKYVELRCDPISGHTALYWYRQSLGQGPEFLIYFQGTGAADDSGLPNDRFFAVRPEGSVSTLKIQRTERGDSAVYLCASSPGTSYTGELFFGEGSRLTVL.

This clonotype occurred many times. The chain recombines TRBV7-3 with TRBJ1-2, with 8 bases that match TRBD1. The ends lost 5 bases at V and 6 bases at J; junction bases unmatched: 8. The germline V gene encodes CDR1 SGHTA and CDR2 FQGTGA. This CDR3 is 14 amino acids long. CDR3 nucleotides: TGTGCCAGCAGCGCCTCCCCAGGGGGCAATGGCTACACCTTC. As protein: CASSASPGGNGYTF.

This clonotype was counted between two and nine times. The J gene is TRBJ2-1, the V gene TRBV6-1, with 11 bases lining up with TRBD2. This CDR3 comprises 17 residues. Unmatched junction bases numbered 12, after V lost 2 bases and J lost 9 bases. Germline V gives CDR1 MNHNS, CDR2 SASEGT. CDR3 in DNA: TGTGCCAGCAGTGAAAGACTAGCGGGGTTCTATCTCATTGAGCAGTTCTTC. Translating it yields CASSERLAGFYLIEQFF.

Many counts were recorded for this clonotype. This chain links TRBV7-9 with TRBJ2-7; 10 bases are a match to TRBD1. From germline, CDR1 is SEHNR and CDR2 FQNEAQ (reference sequence). The CDR3 covers 16 residues. V shed 5 bases and J 7 bases; nucleotides not matched to a gene: 14. CDR3 amino acids: CASSPMARQGAREQYF. CDR3 coding DNA: TGTGCCAGCAGCCCAATGGCGCGACAGGGGGCGAGGGAGCAGTACTTC. The full variable domain, with the rest looked up from reference TRBV7-9 and TRBJ2-7, is DTGVSQNPRHKITKRGQNVTFRCDPISEHNRLYWYRQTLGQGPEFLTYFQNEAQLEKSRLLSDRFSAERPKGSFSTLEIQRTEQGDSAMYLCASSPMARQGAREQYFGPGTRLTVT.

The chain combines TRBV11-2 with TRBJ2-7; TRBD1 agrees at 9 bases. The trim removed 11 bases at V and 2 bases at J, leaving 4 bases unmatched. This CDR3 is built from 12 residues. Germline-derived CDR1 and CDR2 are SGHAT and FQNNGV. The CDR3: CAWTGDPYEQYF. In DNA, the CDR3 is TGTGCCTGGACAGGGGATCCCTACGAGCAGTACTTC.

This clonotype was observed a handful of times. The gene calls are TRBV20-1 and TRBJ2-1; 14 bases match TRBD2. With V trimmed by 7 bases and J by 1 base, 0 bases remained unmatched. This CDR3 comprises 14 residues. CDR1 and CDR2 (germline): DFQATT, SNEGSKA (reference sequence). CDR3 sequence reads: CSGTSGRSYNEQFF. For the CDR3, the DNA is TGCAGTGGGACTAGCGGGAGGTCCTACAATGAGCAGTTCTTC.

Ten or more counts support this clonotype. The chain links TRBV5-8 to TRBJ2-1; TRBD2 matches 9 bases. Germline V gives CDR1 SGHTS, CDR2 YDEGEE. The CDR3 spans 15 residues. After removal of 4 bases from V and 3 bases from J, the junction contained 5 bases not matched to a gene. CDR3 in DNA: TGTGCCAGCAGCGTGGGACTAGCTAACTACAATGAGCAGTTCTTC. It encodes CASSVGLANYNEQFF.